These 27 T cell receptor beta chains came from one sample sequenced in a study of blood T cell repertoires in COVID-19. The method was immunoSEQ multiplex PCR; TCRdb's version includes in-frame clones alone and lacks a portion of them. This sample yields about 120,000 clones, of which roughly three quarters are seen a single time; roughly 7.9% belongs to the top ten. The specimen was peripheral blood. The receptor source for this set is a human donor in a cohort sampled during active COVID-19.

The rearrangement links TRBV6-5 to TRBJ1-4; D may be TRBD1 (5 bases). Trimming shortened V by 7 bases and J by 11 bases, and 20 bases separated the two germline ends. Germline loops: CDR1 MNHEY, CDR2 SVGAGI. The CDR3 is 14 residues long. The CDR3 DNA reads as TGTGCCAGCAAGTTTATCCAGGGAAACCAGAAACTGTTTTTT. Protein sequence: CASKFIQGNQKLFF.

V and J are TRBV25-1 and TRBJ2-2, with 11 bases that match TRBD2. V trimming: 5 bases; J trimming: 5 bases; junction bases outside the gene matches: 10. CDR1 and CDR2 from the germline V gene are MGHDK and SYGVNS. This CDR3 is built from 17 residues. CDR3 coding DNA: TGTGCCAGCAGTAAAACTAGCGGGAGCCCGGGGACCGGGGAGCTGTTTTTT. Translated: CASSKTSGSPGTGELFF.

The chain recombines TRBV30 with TRBJ1-2; the D gene is possibly TRBD1 (6 bases). CDR1 is GTSNPN, CDR2 SVGIG, per germline (reference sequence). V lost 8 bases and J 8 bases, leaving 21 bases between the germline ends. The CDR3 has 13 residues. The CDR3 nucleotides read TGTGCCCGGAAGAGCGGGGGGGCTGGGGGCTACACCTTC. It specifies CARKSGGAGGYTF. The complete variable domain, with remaining parts taken from reference TRBV30 and TRBJ1-2, reads SQTIHQWPATLVQPVGSPLSLECTVEGTSNPNLYWYRQAAGRGLQLLFYSVGIGQISSEVPQNLSASRPQDRQFILSSKKLLLSDSGFYLCARKSGGAGGYTFGSGTRLTVV.

The chain uses TRBV19 and TRBJ1-5, with 8 bases fitting TRBD1. CDR1 LNHDA and CDR2 SQIVND come from the germline V gene (reference sequence). The V segment lost 6 bases and the J segment 1 base; nucleotides outside the gene matches: 5. The CDR3 length is 15 residues. CDR3 nucleotide sequence: TGTGCCAGTAGAGGCCCAGGGGGCAGCAATCAGCCCCAGCATTTT. Residues: CASRGPGGSNQPQHF.

The chain joins TRBV4-1 to TRBJ1-2; no definite D call. The V and J ends lost 2 bases and 3 bases respectively, with 13 bases between them. CDR3 length: 15 residues. Germline V lookup: CDR1 MGHRA, CDR2 YSYEKL. DNA of the CDR3: TGCGCCAGCAGCCAAAGAGAAGAGGTTGACTATGGCTACACCTTC. Translated, it gives CASSQREEVDYGYTF.

The V and J genes are TRBV4-2 and TRBJ1-2; D is unresolved. The CDR3 is 15 residues long. The germline V and J ends were trimmed by 0 bases and 0 bases, with 8 bases remaining between them. Germline CDR1 reads LGHNA; CDR2 reads YNFKEQ. The chain's CDR3 is CASSQDRGANYGYTF. In nucleotides, the CDR3 is TGTGCCAGCAGCCAAGATCGGGGAGCTAACTATGGCTACACCTTC.

The chain recombines TRBV24-1 with TRBJ2-7; possibly TRBD1 for D (6 bases). The CDR3 runs to 13 residues. Trimming left V 9 bases short and J 2 bases short, with 13 bases between. The germline CDR1 and CDR2 sequences are KGHDR and SFDVKD. Here the CDR3 reads CATSPGAPYEQYF. The CDR3 DNA reads TGTGCCACCTCCCCAGGGGCCCCCTACGAGCAGTACTTC.

The chain recombines TRBV5-5 with TRBJ2-7, with 12 positions matching TRBD1. Germline-derived CDR1 and CDR2 are SGHKS and YYEKEE (reference sequence). CDR3 length: 15 amino acids. V gave up 0 bases and J gave up 9 bases; unmatched junction bases: 7. In nucleotides, the CDR3 is TGTGCCAGCAGCTTGGATGCGGGACAGGGGGCTTTGCAGTACTTC. Protein: CASSLDAGQGALQYF.

V is TRBV5-5 and J is TRBJ2-5; TRBD2 matches at 7 bases. The CDR3 consists of 16 residues. The germline gives CDR1 SGHKS, CDR2 YYEKEE (reference sequence). V was pared by 0 bases and J by 2 bases, with 7 bases of the junction left unmatched. CDR3 residues: CASSLALTSAQETQYF. Written as DNA, the CDR3 is TGTGCCAGCAGCTTGGCGCTCACTAGCGCTCAAGAGACCCAGTACTTC.

The rearrangement links TRBV6-1 to TRBJ1-4; D is unresolved. The CDR3 has 17 amino acids. Germline CDR1 MNHNS, CDR2 SASEGT. V was cut by 2 bases and J by 2 bases, with 15 bases left in between. CDR3 coding DNA: TGTGCCAGCAGTGAAATGGGCTTTAGGAGGACTAATGAAAAACTGTTTTTT. This gives the protein CASSEMGFRRTNEKLFF.

This clone was recorded a few times. V is TRBV6-6 and J is TRBJ2-7; weak D call: TRBD1 (6 bases). The V gene lost 5 bases and the J gene lost 0 bases, with 11 bases spanning the gap. The CDR3 is made up of 14 amino acids. Germline values: CDR1 MNHNY, CDR2 SVGAGI (reference sequence). CDR3 residues: CASSVEQGSYEQYF. The CDR3 coding sequence is TGTGCCAGCAGTGTAGAACAGGGCTCCTACGAGCAGTACTTC.

The chain combines TRBV5-1 with TRBJ1-1; 7 nucleotides agree with TRBD1. J lost 8 bases, V lost 2 bases, and 21 bases had no gene match. The CDR3 extends over 18 amino acids. Germline loops: CDR1 SGHRS, CDR2 YFSETQ. The CDR3 loop reads CASSLPGTELMNIAEAFF. In nucleotides, the CDR3 is TGCGCCAGCAGCTTACCTGGGACAGAACTTATGAACATAGCCGAAGCTTTCTTT.

The V call is TRBV5-6, the J call TRBJ1-1; D may be TRBD1 (5 bases). The length of the CDR3 is 12 residues. V was trimmed by 2 bases and J by 6 bases, leaving 8 bases between them. Per the germline V gene, CDR1 is SGHDT and CDR2 is YYEEEE. CDR3 loop: CASSFGAAEAFF. CDR3 nucleotide sequence: TGTGCCAGCAGCTTTGGGGCAGCTGAAGCTTTCTTT.

The chain carries TRBV6-6 and TRBJ1-2; 8 positions match TRBD1. V lost 4 bases, J lost 2 bases, and 6 bases stayed unmatched. Germline V gene lookup returns CDR1 MNHNY and CDR2 SVGAGI (reference sequence). This CDR3 region has 15 residues. In nucleotides, the CDR3 is TGTGCCAGCAGTTCCGGACAGGGAATAAACTATGGCTACACCTTC. Its protein is CASSSGQGINYGYTF.

The rearrangement uses TRBV28 and TRBJ1-2, with TRBD1 matching 9 bases. The CDR3 covers 14 residues. Germline V gene data show CDR1 as MDHEN and CDR2 as SYDVKM. V gave up 6 bases and J gave up 2 bases; unmatched junction bases: 4. CDR3 residues: CASSGGTGNYGYTF. CDR3 DNA: TGTGCCAGCAGCGGGGGGACAGGGAACTATGGCTACACCTTC.

J is TRBJ1-2 and V is TRBV19; D is uncertain. Germline V gene sequence: CDR1 LNHDA, CDR2 SQIVND (reference sequence). The CDR3 totals 15 residues. Trimming removed 0 bases from V and 7 bases from J, with 15 bases in between. This CDR3 is CASSIDGGISAGYTF. The CDR3 nucleotides read TGTGCCAGTAGTATAGACGGCGGGATTTCTGCTGGCTACACCTTC.

The chain links TRBV3-1 (or the pseudogene TRBV3-2) to TRBJ2-7; D remains ambiguous. Germline CDR1 is LGHDT and CDR2 is YNNKEL (reference sequence). Trimming shortened V by 0 bases and J by 0 bases, and 12 bases separated the two germline ends. The CDR3 is 16 amino acids. The CDR3 protein is CASSQDDSPSSYEQYF. The CDR3 DNA follows: TGTGCCAGCAGCCAAGACGATAGCCCCAGCTCCTACGAGCAGTACTTC.

This clone was observed a few times. The chain recombines TRBV12-3 or TRBV12-4 with TRBJ1-2, with a possible D match to TRBD1 (5 bases). V lost 3 bases, J lost 7 bases, and 12 bases lay in between. This CDR3 contains 13 residues. The DNA of the CDR3 is TGTGCCAGCAGTTTGGGCAGGGTTGGTGGCTACACCTTC. Translated: CASSLGRVGGYTF.

The chain links TRBV4-2 to TRBJ2-3, with TRBD2 matching 8 bases. This CDR3 has 18 amino acids. The germline V gene has CDR1 LGHNA and CDR2 YNFKEQ. V shed 0 bases, J shed 2 bases, and the junction held 10 bases outside the gene matches. The CDR3 DNA sequence: TGTGCCAGCAGCCAAGAGGGGGTTGCGGGGGGCCCCACAGATACGCAGTATTTT. Its protein is CASSQEGVAGGPTDTQYF.

This clone has more than one count but fewer than ten. This sequence joins TRBV5-8 and TRBJ2-7; 10 nucleotides line up with TRBD1. V lost 1 base, J lost 5 bases, and 3 bases stayed unmatched. CDR3 length equals 14 residues. Germline loops: CDR1 SGHTS, CDR2 YDEGEE. CDR3 in amino acids: CASSLRDRGHEQYF. The CDR3 DNA reads as TGTGCCAGCAGCTTGAGGGACAGGGGCCACGAGCAGTACTTC.

The chain couples TRBV2 to TRBJ1-2; no clear D gene. The CDR3 spans 14 residues. Trimming left V 1 base short and J 7 bases short, with 13 bases between. Germline loops: CDR1 SNHLY, CDR2 FYNNEI. The CDR3 protein is CASSEDPGLGGYTF. DNA for the CDR3: TGTGCCAGCAGTGAAGACCCAGGCCTCGGTGGCTACACCTTC.

This clone was seen once. V usage is TRBV5-1 and J usage is TRBJ1-5; D is possibly TRBD1 (6 bases). Germline values: CDR1 SGHRS, CDR2 YFSETQ. The CDR3 spans 14 residues. V shed 4 bases and J shed 3 bases, with 11 bases lying between them. CDR3 in amino acids: CASSLSGDNQPQHF. The CDR3 DNA follows: TGCGCCAGCAGCCTGTCAGGGGACAATCAGCCCCAGCATTTT.

The chain employs TRBV14 and TRBJ1-2; no clear D. Trimming took off 0 bases at V and 4 bases at J, with 9 bases between the two ends. Germline assignment: CDR1 SGHDN and CDR2 FVKESK. This CDR3 is 14 amino acids long. CDR3 residues: CASSQDSTAYGYTF. The CDR3 region has the DNA TGTGCCAGCAGCCAAGATTCAACAGCCTATGGCTACACCTTC.

V usage is TRBV6-1 and J usage is TRBJ1-1, with D hard to call. Per germline, CDR1 MNHNS and CDR2 SASEGT. The CDR3 has 14 amino acids. With 1 base removed from V and 1 base from J, the gap between germline ends came to 7 bases. The CDR3 spells CASSEGHENTEAFF. The DNA of the CDR3 is TGTGCCAGCAGTGAAGGGCACGAGAACACTGAAGCTTTCTTT.

This clone was seen a few times. The J gene is TRBJ1-6, the V gene TRBV19; the match to TRBD1 covers 7 bases. The CDR3 covers 14 residues. V trimming: 5 bases; J trimming: 7 bases; junction bases outside the gene matches: 5. The V gene's germline CDR1 is LNHDA and CDR2 SQIVND (reference sequence). The CDR3 DNA follows: TGTGCCAGTAGTGCGGGACAGAAGAATTCACCCCTCCACTTT. This encodes CASSAGQKNSPLHF.

V gene TRBV19 combines with J gene TRBJ1-1, with D perhaps matching TRBD1 (6 bases). Germline loops: CDR1 LNHDA, CDR2 SQIVND (reference sequence). The CDR3 consists of 14 residues. V was cut by 5 bases and J by 0 bases, with 10 bases left in between. Written as DNA, the CDR3 is TGTGCCAGTAGTGGGGGGGGCATGAACACTGAAGCTTTCTTT. Its protein is CASSGGGMNTEAFF. Supplemented by reference TRBV19 and TRBJ1-1, the full variable domain reads DGGITQSPKYLFRKEGQNVTLSCEQNLNHDAMYWYRQDPGQGLRLIYYSQIVNDFQKGDIAEGYSVSREKKESFPLTVTSAQKNPTAFYLCASSGGGMNTEAFFGQGTRLTVV.

The chain has TRBV28 and TRBJ2-7; possible D gene TRBD1, 6 bases. V was trimmed by 7 bases and J by 6 bases, leaving 16 bases between them. The CDR3 is 13 amino acids. The germline V gene has CDR1 MDHEN and CDR2 SYDVKM. In DNA, the CDR3 is TGTGCCAGCACACTAGGGGGTCTGGCCGAGCAGTACTTC. Protein sequence: CASTLGGLAEQYF.